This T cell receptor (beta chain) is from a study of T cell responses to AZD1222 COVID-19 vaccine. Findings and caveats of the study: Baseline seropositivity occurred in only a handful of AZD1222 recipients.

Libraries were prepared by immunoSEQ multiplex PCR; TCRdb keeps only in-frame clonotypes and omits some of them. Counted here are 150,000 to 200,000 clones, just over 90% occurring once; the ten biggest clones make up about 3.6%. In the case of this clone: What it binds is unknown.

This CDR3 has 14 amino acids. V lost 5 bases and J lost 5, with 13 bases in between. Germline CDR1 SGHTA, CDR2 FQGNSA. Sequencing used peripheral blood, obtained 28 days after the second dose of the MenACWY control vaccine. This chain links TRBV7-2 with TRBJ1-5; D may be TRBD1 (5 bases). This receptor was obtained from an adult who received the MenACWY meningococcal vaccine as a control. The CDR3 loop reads CASSEDSGYQPQHF. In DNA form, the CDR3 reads TGTGCCAGCAGCGAAGACAGTGGGTATCAGCCCCAGCATTTT.